These 16 T cell receptor beta chains were sequenced from one sample in a study of technical replicates of blood from a few donors. Profiled with immunoSEQ multiplex PCR; TCRdb holds only in-frame clones, not every one. The sample shows about 68,000 clones, 95% to 97% of them seen only once. Sequenced sample: T cells isolated from PBMCs. All receptors derive from a human donor in good health.

The gene calls are TRBV29-1 and TRBJ1-4; a possible D gene is TRBD1 (5 bases). V lost 4 bases to trimming and J lost 3 bases, with 9 bases between them. The length of the CDR3 is 13 residues. Germline CDR1 SQVTM, CDR2 ANQGSEA. DNA for the CDR3: TGCAGCGTTGGGCCAGGGTCTAATGAAAAACTGTTTTTT. This sequence encodes CSVGPGSNEKLFF.

This chain links TRBV7-9 with TRBJ2-1, with 10 bases aligning to TRBD1. The CDR3 length is 13 residues. V shed 4 bases, J shed 6 bases, and the junction held 0 bases outside the gene matches. Looked up from germline, CDR1 is SEHNR and CDR2 is FQNEAQ (reference sequence). CDR3 DNA: TGTGCCAGCAGCTGGACAGGGGGCAATGAGCAGTTCTTC. Its translation is CASSWTGGNEQFF.

The rearrangement joins TRBV25-1 to TRBJ2-5; TRBD2 might be the D (5 bases). CDR1 MGHDK and CDR2 SYGVNS come from the germline V gene. V was clipped by 2 bases and J by 3 bases, with 13 bases between them. CDR3 size: 15 residues. The CDR3 DNA sequence: TGTGCCAGCAGTGAACCCTCTCCGGGAAAAGAGACCCAGTACTTC. Translating gives CASSEPSPGKETQYF.

V is TRBV1 and J is TRBJ1-1; the table's D call, TRBD1, has no DNA check behind it. TRBV1 is annotated as a pseudogene. The CDR3 loop spans 14 amino acids. The CDR3 reads CTSSQDRLNTEAFF. CDR3 nucleotide sequence: TGCACCAGCAGCCAAGACAGGTTGAACACTGAAGCTTTCTTT.

The chain recombines TRBV5-6 with TRBJ2-7; D might be TRBD1 (5 bases). V was cut by 0 bases and J by 5 bases, with 6 bases left in between. The germline V gene encodes CDR1 SGHDT and CDR2 YYEEEE. This CDR3 comprises 12 residues. CDR3 loop: CASSLAGHEQYF. The CDR3 region has the DNA TGTGCCAGCAGCTTGGCAGGGCACGAGCAGTACTTC.

This chain connects TRBV6-5 to TRBJ1-5, with D maybe TRBD1 (6 bases). CDR1 and CDR2 (germline): MNHEY, SVGAGI. The CDR3 runs to 15 residues. The V gene lost 4 bases and the J gene lost 4 bases, with 14 bases spanning the gap. CDR3 region: CASSFLGGGNQPQHF. The DNA of the CDR3 is TGTGCCAGCAGTTTCTTAGGGGGGGGGAATCAGCCCCAGCATTTT.

This chain uses TRBV30 with TRBJ2-7; D might be TRBD2 (7 bases). CDR3 length: 14 amino acids. CDR1 GTSNPN and CDR2 SVGIG come from the germline V gene (reference sequence). V lost 3 bases, J lost 6 bases, and 18 bases lay in between. The CDR3 loop is CAWSHRGGLSEQYF. The CDR3 DNA follows: TGTGCCTGGAGCCATAGGGGGGGACTCAGCGAGCAGTACTTC.

This chain joins TRBV5-4 and TRBJ2-7; 7 bases are a match to TRBD1. The germline V gene has CDR1 SGHNT and CDR2 YYREEE (reference sequence). V shed 0 bases, J shed 2 bases, and the junction held 5 bases outside the gene matches. This CDR3 comprises 15 residues. The CDR3 DNA reads TGTGCCAGCAGCTTGGGGACAGGTTCAACCTACGAGCAGTACTTC. This translates into CASSLGTGSTYEQYF.

The chain couples TRBV11-2 to TRBJ2-1, with TRBD2 identical over 9 bases. The CDR3 contains 15 residues. Germline CDR1 is SGHAT and CDR2 is FQNNGV. Losses at the gene ends were 4 bases for V and 3 bases for J; bases not matched to a gene: 4. The CDR3 nucleotides are TGTGCCAGCAGCTATCTAGCGGGAAACTACAATGAGCAGTTCTTC. Translating it yields CASSYLAGNYNEQFF.

This chain uses TRBV9 with TRBJ1-5; 11 nucleotides align to TRBD1. Germline V gene lookup returns CDR1 SGDLS and CDR2 YYNGEE. CDR3 size: 14 residues. The junction had 6 bases not matched to a gene; V was cut back by 7 bases and J by 6 bases. CDR3 sequence reads: CASGGQGGGQPQHF. The DNA of the CDR3 is TGTGCCAGCGGGGGACAGGGGGGAGGTCAGCCCCAGCATTTT.

The chain joins TRBV29-1 to TRBJ2-7; D is undetermined. Trimming pared 7 bases from V and 0 bases from J, leaving 10 bases between. Germline CDR1 reads SQVTM; CDR2 reads ANQGSEA. CDR3 length: 12 amino acids. CDR3 nucleotide sequence: TGCAGCGGCGGTACGACCTCCTACGAGCAGTACTTC. This gives the protein CSGGTTSYEQYF.

This chain links TRBV30 with TRBJ2-7; 9 bases are a match to TRBD1. The CDR3 has 14 residues. Germline V lookup: CDR1 GTSNPN, CDR2 SVGIG (reference sequence). V lost 4 bases and J lost 3; bases outside the gene matches: 7. The CDR3 region has the DNA TGTGCCTGGATTCCACGGGACAGGGTCTACGAGCAGTACTTC. As protein: CAWIPRDRVYEQYF.

The chain recombines TRBV23-1 with TRBJ2-5; TRBD1 matches 8 bases. TRBV23-1 is noted as an ORF with a role that remains uncertain. This CDR3 comprises 15 residues. Losses at the gene ends were 4 bases for V and 4 bases for J; bases not matched to a gene: 8. CDR3 in DNA: TGCGCCAGCAGTCCCACAGGGGGTATAAGAGAGACCCAGTACTTC. It encodes CASSPTGGIRETQYF.

The chain has TRBV6-5 and TRBJ2-7; D might be TRBD2 (6 bases). The V end was cut by 7 bases, the J end by 3 bases, with 10 bases between. Germline CDR1 reads MNHEY; CDR2 reads SVGAGI. There are 12 residues in the CDR3. The CDR3 reads CASTGSSYEQYF. CDR3 bases: TGTGCCAGCACCGGGAGCAGCTACGAGCAGTACTTC.

This clone appeared once. The chain has TRBV21-1 and TRBJ1-3; TRBD1 reflects the table's D call only, with no check against the DNA. TRBV21-1 is a listed pseudogene. This CDR3 contains 17 residues. CDR3 in amino acids: CASILCHLQGTGNTIYF. The CDR3 DNA reads TGTGCCAGCATTTTATGCCATTTACAGGGGACTGGAAACACCATATATTTT.

The rearrangement links TRBV5-6 to TRBJ1-2; a weak D match, TRBD1 (6 bases). CDR3 length: 14 amino acids. CDR1 SGHDT and CDR2 YYEEEE come from the germline V gene. Trimming stripped 4 bases from V and 4 bases from J, with 14 bases between. The chain's CDR3 is CASSTRTALYGYTF. The DNA of the CDR3 is TGTGCCAGCAGCACGAGGACAGCACTCTATGGCTACACCTTC. Complete variable domain (other parts from reference TRBV5-6 and TRBJ1-2): DAGVTQSPTHLIKTRGQQVTLRCSPKSGHDTVSWYQQALGQGPQFIFQYYEEEERQRGNFPDRFSGHQFPNYSSELNVNALLLGDSALYLCASSTRTALYGYTFGSGTRLTVV.